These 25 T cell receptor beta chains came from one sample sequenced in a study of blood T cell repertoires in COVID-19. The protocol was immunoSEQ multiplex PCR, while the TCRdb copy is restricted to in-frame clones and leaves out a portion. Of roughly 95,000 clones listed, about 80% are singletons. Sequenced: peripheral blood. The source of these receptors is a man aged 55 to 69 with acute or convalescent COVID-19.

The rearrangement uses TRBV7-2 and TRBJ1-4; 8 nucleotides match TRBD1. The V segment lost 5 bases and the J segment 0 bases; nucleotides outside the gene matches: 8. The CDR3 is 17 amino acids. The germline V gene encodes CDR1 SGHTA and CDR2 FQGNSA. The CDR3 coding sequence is TGTGCCAGCAGCGCTGGACAGGGCCTTGCAACTAATGAAAAACTGTTTTTT. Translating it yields CASSAGQGLATNEKLFF. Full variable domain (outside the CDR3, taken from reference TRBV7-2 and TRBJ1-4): GAGVSQSPSNKVTEKGKDVELRCDPISGHTALYWYRQSLGQGLEFLIYFQGNSAPDKSGLPSDRFSAERTGGSVSTLTIQRTQQEDSAVYLCASSAGQGLATNEKLFFGSGTQLSVL.

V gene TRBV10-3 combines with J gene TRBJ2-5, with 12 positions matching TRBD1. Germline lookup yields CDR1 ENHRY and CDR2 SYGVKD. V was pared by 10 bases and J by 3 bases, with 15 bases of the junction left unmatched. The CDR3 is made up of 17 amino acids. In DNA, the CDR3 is TGTGCCACCCACCGGGACAGGGGGCGTAGTGAGAAAGAGACCCAGTACTTC. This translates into CATHRDRGRSEKETQYF.

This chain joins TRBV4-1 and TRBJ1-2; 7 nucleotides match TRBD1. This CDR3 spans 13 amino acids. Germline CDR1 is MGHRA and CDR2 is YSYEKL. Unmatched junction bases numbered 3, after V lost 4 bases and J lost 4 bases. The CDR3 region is CASSLRDSYGYTF. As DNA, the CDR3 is TGCGCCAGCAGCCTTCGGGACAGCTATGGCTACACCTTC.

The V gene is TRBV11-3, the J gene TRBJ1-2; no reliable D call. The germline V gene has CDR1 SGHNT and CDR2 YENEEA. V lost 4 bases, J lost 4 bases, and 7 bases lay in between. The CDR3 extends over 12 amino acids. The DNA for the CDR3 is TGTGCCAGCAGCTCAGGCTTCTATGGCTACACCTTC. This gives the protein CASSSGFYGYTF.

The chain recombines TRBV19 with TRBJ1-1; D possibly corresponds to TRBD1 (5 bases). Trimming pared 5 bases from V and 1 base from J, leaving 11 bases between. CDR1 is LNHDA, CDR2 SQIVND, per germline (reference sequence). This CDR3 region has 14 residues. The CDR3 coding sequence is TGTGCCAGTAGTCCGAGACAGTCGAACACTGAAGCTTTCTTT. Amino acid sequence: CASSPRQSNTEAFF.

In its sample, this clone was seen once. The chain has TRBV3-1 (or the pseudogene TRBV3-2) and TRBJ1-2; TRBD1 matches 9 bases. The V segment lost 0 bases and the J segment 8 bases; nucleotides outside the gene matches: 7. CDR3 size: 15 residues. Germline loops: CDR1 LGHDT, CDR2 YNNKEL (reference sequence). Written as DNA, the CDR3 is TGTGCCAGCAGCCAAGACATACAGGGGGCTGGAGGCTACACCTTC. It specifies CASSQDIQGAGGYTF.

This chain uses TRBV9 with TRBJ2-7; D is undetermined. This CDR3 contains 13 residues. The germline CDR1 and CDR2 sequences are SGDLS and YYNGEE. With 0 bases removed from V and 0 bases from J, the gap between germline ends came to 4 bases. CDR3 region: CASSVGHSYEQYF. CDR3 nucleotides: TGTGCCAGCAGCGTAGGACACTCCTACGAGCAGTACTTC.

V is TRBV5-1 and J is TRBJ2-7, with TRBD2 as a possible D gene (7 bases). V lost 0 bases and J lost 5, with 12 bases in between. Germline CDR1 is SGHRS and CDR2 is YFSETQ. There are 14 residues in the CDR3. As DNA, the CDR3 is TGCGCCAGCAGCTTGGGCCAGGGGAGGGACGAGCAGTACTTC. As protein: CASSLGQGRDEQYF.

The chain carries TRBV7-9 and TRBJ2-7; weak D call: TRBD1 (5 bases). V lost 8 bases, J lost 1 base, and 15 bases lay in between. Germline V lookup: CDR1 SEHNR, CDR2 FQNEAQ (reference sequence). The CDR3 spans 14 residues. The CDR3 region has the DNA TGTGCCAGCCAACCGCAGGGAAAGTCCTACGAGCAGTACTTC. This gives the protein CASQPQGKSYEQYF.

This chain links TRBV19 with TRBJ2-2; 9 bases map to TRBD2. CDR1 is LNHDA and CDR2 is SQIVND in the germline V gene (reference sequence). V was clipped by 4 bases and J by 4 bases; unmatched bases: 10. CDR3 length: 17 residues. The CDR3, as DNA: TGTGCCAGTAGTACACCCATCGTACTAGCGGGCACCGGGGAGCTGTTTTTT. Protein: CASSTPIVLAGTGELFF. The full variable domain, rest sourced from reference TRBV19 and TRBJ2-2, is DGGITQSPKYLFRKEGQNVTLSCEQNLNHDAMYWYRQDPGQGLRLIYYSQIVNDFQKGDIAEGYSVSREKKESFPLTVTSAQKNPTAFYLCASSTPIVLAGTGELFFGEGSRLTVL.

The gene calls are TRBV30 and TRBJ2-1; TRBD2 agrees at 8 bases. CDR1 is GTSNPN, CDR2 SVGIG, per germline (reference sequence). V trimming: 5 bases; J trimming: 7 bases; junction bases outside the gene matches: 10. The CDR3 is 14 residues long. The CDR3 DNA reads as TGTGCCTGGGGCGGCGGGAGGAGGGTTAATGAGCAGTTCTTC. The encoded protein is CAWGGGRRVNEQFF.

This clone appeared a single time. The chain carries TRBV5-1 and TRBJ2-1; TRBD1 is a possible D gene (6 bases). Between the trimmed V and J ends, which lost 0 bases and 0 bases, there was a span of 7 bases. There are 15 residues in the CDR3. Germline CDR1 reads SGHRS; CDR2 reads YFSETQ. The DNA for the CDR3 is TGCGCCAGCAGCTTGGGAGGGGGCTCCTACAATGAGCAGTTCTTC. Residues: CASSLGGGSYNEQFF.

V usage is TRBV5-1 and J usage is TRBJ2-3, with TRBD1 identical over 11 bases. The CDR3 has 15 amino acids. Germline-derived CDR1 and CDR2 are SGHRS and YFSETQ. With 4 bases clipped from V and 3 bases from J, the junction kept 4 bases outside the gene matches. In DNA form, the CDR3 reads TGCGCCAGCAGCACCGGGACAGGGGGAACAGATACGCAGTATTTT. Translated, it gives CASSTGTGGTDTQYF.

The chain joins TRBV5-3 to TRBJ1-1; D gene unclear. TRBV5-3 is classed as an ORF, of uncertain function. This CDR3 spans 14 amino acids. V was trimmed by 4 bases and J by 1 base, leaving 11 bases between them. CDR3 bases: TGTGCCAGAAGCCCTACTAGGGCGAACACTGAAGCTTTCTTT. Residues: CARSPTRANTEAFF.

Here the CDR3 DNA reads TGTGCCAGCTCACCACCGTCTCGGGGGGGCCTGTTTACAGAGACCCAGTACTTC. As protein: CASSPPSRGGLFTETQYF. The V gene is TRBV18, the J gene TRBJ2-5, with 8 bases identical to TRBD2. After removal of 0 bases from V and 4 bases from J, the junction contained 13 bases not matched to a gene. The CDR3 has 18 amino acids. The germline CDR1 and CDR2 sequences are KGHSH and LQKENI.

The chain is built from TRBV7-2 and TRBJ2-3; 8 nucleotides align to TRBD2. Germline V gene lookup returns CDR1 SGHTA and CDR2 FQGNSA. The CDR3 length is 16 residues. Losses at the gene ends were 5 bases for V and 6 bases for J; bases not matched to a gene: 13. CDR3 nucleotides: TGTGCCAGCAGCGTAACCGGGCCTAGCGGGTTTGATACGCAGTATTTT. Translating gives CASSVTGPSGFDTQYF.

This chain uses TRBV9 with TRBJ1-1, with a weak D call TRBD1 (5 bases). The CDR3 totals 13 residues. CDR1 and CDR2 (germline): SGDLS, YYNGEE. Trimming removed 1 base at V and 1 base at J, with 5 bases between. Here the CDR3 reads CASSVQGNTEAFF. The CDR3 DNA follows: TGTGCCAGCAGCGTACAGGGGAACACTGAAGCTTTCTTT.

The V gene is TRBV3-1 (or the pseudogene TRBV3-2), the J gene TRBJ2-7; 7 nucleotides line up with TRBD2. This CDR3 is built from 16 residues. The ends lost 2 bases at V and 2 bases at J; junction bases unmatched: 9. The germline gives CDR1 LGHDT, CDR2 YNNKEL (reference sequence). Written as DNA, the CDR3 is TGTGCCAGCAGCCAAAAACGGCCAGGGAGGGCCTACGAGCAGTACGTC. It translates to CASSQKRPGRAYEQYV.

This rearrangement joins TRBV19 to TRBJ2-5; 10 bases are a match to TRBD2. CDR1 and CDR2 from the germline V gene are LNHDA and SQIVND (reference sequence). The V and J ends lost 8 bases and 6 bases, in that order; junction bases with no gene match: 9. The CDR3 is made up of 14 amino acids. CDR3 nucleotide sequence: TGTGCCAGTGCCAGACTAGCGGGCATAAAGACCCAGTACTTC. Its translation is CASARLAGIKTQYF.

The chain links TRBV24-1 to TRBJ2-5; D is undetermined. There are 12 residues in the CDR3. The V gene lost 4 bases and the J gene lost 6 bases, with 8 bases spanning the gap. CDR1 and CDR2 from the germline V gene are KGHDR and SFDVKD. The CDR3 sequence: CATSDGSKTQYF. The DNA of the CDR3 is TGTGCCACCAGTGACGGGTCAAAGACCCAGTACTTC.

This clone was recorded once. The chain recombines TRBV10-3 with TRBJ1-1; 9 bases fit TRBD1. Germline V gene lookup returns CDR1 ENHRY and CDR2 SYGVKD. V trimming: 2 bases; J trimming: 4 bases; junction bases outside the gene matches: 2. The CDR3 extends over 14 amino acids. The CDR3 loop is CAISEPTGGTEAFF. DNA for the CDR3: TGTGCCATCAGTGAGCCGACAGGGGGCACTGAAGCTTTCTTT.

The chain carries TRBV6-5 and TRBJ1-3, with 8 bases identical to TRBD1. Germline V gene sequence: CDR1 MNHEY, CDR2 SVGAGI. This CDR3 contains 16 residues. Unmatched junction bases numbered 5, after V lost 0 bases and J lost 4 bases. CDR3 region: CASSYSVQGAGNTIYF. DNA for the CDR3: TGTGCCAGCAGTTACTCGGTTCAGGGGGCCGGAAACACCATATATTTT.

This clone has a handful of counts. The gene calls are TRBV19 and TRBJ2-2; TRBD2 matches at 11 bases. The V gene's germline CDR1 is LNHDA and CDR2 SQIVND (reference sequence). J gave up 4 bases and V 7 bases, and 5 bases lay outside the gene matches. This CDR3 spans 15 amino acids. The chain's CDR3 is CASTFSGRVTGELFF. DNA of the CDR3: TGTGCCAGTACCTTTAGCGGGAGGGTCACCGGGGAGCTGTTTTTT.

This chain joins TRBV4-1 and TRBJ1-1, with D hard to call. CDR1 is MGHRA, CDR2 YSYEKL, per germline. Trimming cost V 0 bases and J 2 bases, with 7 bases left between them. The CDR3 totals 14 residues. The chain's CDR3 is CASSQESVNTEAFF. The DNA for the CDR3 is TGCGCCAGCAGCCAAGAAAGCGTTAACACTGAAGCTTTCTTT.

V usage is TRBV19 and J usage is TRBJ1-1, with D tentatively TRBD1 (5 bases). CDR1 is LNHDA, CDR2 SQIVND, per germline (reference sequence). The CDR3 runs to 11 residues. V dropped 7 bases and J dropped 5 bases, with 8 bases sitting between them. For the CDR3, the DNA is TGTGCCAGTAAGGGGAGGACTGAAGCTTTCTTT. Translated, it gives CASKGRTEAFF.